This TCR beta chain appears in the sequencing data of a study of PD-1 blockade in classical Hodgkin lymphoma (dated by TCRdb to the early 2020s). Study-level background: Nivolumab dosing was 3 mg/kg intravenously every 2 weeks, continuing until either disease progression or unacceptable toxicity. The study used CyTOF and TCR beta sequencing to define a peripheral blood immune signature of response to PD-1 blockade in classical Hodgkin lymphoma.

Concerning this clone itself: Its antigen is currently not known. No clone much larger than this one lies a single base away; base qualities are absent.

Its CDR3 holds 15 amino acids, cysteine through phenylalanine. The kept DNA is CDR3 alone, 45 bases in frame from the first base. The germline V and J ends show losses of 0 bases and 1 base respectively, and no gene match explains 2 bases of the junction. The germline V gene supplies CDR1 SGHRS and CDR2 YFSETQ. General study outcomes and caveats: Baseline TCR diversity was reported to be lower in newly diagnosed patients than in healthy donors, and even lower in relapsed/refractory patients. Lower diversity was seen in patients whose nivolumab began less than 1 year after ASCT, and these patients were left out of later analyses so that immune reconstitution would not confound the results. The study was restricted to a single clinical trial cohort, and the causes of repertoire differences, possibly disease activity or prior therapy, were left undefined. CD4+ but not CD8+ TCR diversity rose significantly by C4D1 (p=0.0027 vs p=0.16), most apparent in complete responders (p=0.02). Baseline diversity similar to that of newly diagnosed patients was observed in trial patients achieving complete response, whereas significantly lower diversity was observed in partial responders and progressors.

The Qiagen DNeasy kit was used to extract genomic DNA from unsorted PBMCs and from the negatively selected CD4+ and CD8+ fractions. Amplification of TCR beta CDR3 regions was done by immunoSEQ multiplex PCR with primers that anneal to V and J segments. A synthetic immune receptor repertoire was used to minimize amplification bias, and any remaining bias was removed computationally after sequencing. The original pipeline was this. Custom Python scripts were used to quantify repertoire diversity as the Shannon entropy index. Unsorted, CD4+ and CD8+ repertoires were examined separately, except in combined analyses, for which CD4+ and CD8+ sequences were merged in silico. A clone was considered expanded if an increase in frequency of at least 2-fold after treatment relative to C1D1 was found, and a pseudocount of 0.5 was applied to clones undetected at baseline. Clones with 0 or 1 copy at C1D1 were classified as singleton clones, and clones with 2 or more copies were classified as non-singleton clones. By matching protein sequences in sorted samples from the same patient, clones expanded in unsorted samples were annotated as CD4+, CD8+ or unknown. Wilcoxon tests were applied to paired samples to test diversity changes from C1D1 to C4D1. The clones in this table, taken by TCRdb from immuneACCESS, are in-frame only. Not every clone is retained; where verified, under half of the shortfall comes from an unresolved V gene, and the cause of the rest is unknown. The V and J calls and clone size come from that table; D and trimming were worked out from the DNA. A total of 25,000 or so clones appear in this sample, around 70% of them only once. Together, the top ten hold around 11% of the sample.

The time point label on this specimen signifies: cycle 2 day 1 (C2D1) of nivolumab. All trial patients had relapsed after autologous stem cell transplantation, with cohorts A, B and C differing in prior brentuximab vedotin exposure. The trial cohort comprised about 60 patients with relapsed/refractory classical Hodgkin lymphoma whose best overall responses were complete response, partial response or progressive disease. In the multi-cohort phase II CheckMate 205 trial, trial patients received single-agent nivolumab. An independent review committee assessed best overall response using the 2007 International Working Group response criteria. Trial PBMCs were collected immediately before nivolumab initiation (C1D1) and during therapy at cycle 2 day 1 and cycle 4 day 1. Peripheral blood was collected in 8 mL Vacutainer Cell Preparation Tubes, from which PBMCs were isolated by centrifugation and then cryopreserved.

This clonotype was obtained from a human donor with classical Hodgkin lymphoma. The receptor chain draws on TRBV5-1 and TRBJ2-5, and 8 junctional nucleotides match TRBD1. Sequencing used peripheral blood mononuclear cells (PBMCs), obtained before the second cycle of nivolumab. The base sequence is TGCGCCAGCAGCTTGGGGGGGACAGGCCAAGAGACCCAGTACTTC. Translated, this is CASSLGGTGQETQYF.